Included here is one T cell receptor beta chain sequence, with context. What it binds is not known. The data originate from a study of PD-1 blockade in mismatch repair-deficient tumors. The overall study: Enrolled about 2013-2016, patients had progressing, pretreated mismatch repair-deficient cancers of about twelve types. Study-wide points: Tumor-resident clones, often undetectable pretreatment in blood, expanded then contracted after pembrolizumab.

Every patient had mismatch repair deficiency by PCR or immunohistochemistry. TCRs were sequenced from three patients responding to pembrolizumab. Measured with immunoSEQ multiplex PCR; TCRdb has only the in-frame clones, and not every one. The sample carries roughly 50,000 clones, more than 75% recorded once. CDR1 SGHDT and CDR2 YYEEEE come from the germline V gene. V shed 4 bases, J shed 4 bases, and the junction held 10 bases outside the gene matches. This CDR3 contains 16 residues. The sequencing used peripheral blood, collected 4 weeks after starting pembrolizumab. V gene TRBV5-6 combines with J gene TRBJ2-3; 9 bases agree with TRBD2. The sequence was collected from an adult with mismatch repair-deficient cancer. CDR3 protein: CASSPWGSGSPDTQYF. The CDR3 region has the DNA TGTGCCAGCAGCCCCTGGGGTAGCGGGAGTCCAGATACGCAGTATTTT.